These 10 T cell receptor beta chains share one sample of origin, sequenced in a study of blood T cell repertoires in COVID-19. Sequenced by immunoSEQ multiplex PCR; TCRdb stores in-frame clones only, minus some. The sample records hundreds of thousands of clones, 75% to 90% being singletons. Sequences were obtained from PBMCs or T cells enriched from blood (not recorded which). The receptors stem from a man aged 30 to 39 who had recovered from COVID-19.

The chain uses TRBV25-1 and TRBJ2-5; TRBD2 matches 11 bases. CDR3 length equals 16 residues. The junction had 5 bases not matched to a gene; V was cut back by 1 base and J by 4 bases. The germline CDR1 and CDR2 sequences are MGHDK and SYGVNS. This chain's CDR3 is CASSESFSGGGETQYF. The DNA for the CDR3 is TGTGCCAGCAGTGAATCATTTAGCGGGGGGGGAGAGACCCAGTACTTC.

Details on this clone: The sample contains more than one DNA sequence encoding this CDR3. CDR3 bases: TGCGCCAGCAGCTTGAGCGGTAGCTCCTACAATGAGCAGTTCTTC. Translation: CASSLSGSSYNEQFF. The chain has TRBV5-1 and TRBJ2-1; D is possibly TRBD2 (5 bases). The CDR3 covers 15 residues. The ends were cut back, 1 base at V and 0 bases at J, with 8 bases in the middle. Germline assignment: CDR1 SGHRS and CDR2 YFSETQ.

The genes are TRBV5-4 and TRBJ2-7; 7 positions agree with TRBD1. V shed 2 bases, J shed 3 bases, and the junction held 5 bases outside the gene matches. The CDR3 spans 14 residues. Germline V gene lookup returns CDR1 SGHNT and CDR2 YYREEE (reference sequence). In DNA form, the CDR3 reads TGTGCCAGCAGCTTTCCGGGACAGTACTACGAGCAGTACTTC. This encodes CASSFPGQYYEQYF.

V and J are TRBV28 and TRBJ1-5; 8 bases are a match to TRBD1. V trimming: 3 bases; J trimming: 5 bases; junction bases outside the gene matches: 9. The CDR3 sequence is 16 residues long. Per the germline V gene, CDR1 is MDHEN and CDR2 is SYDVKM. The CDR3 sequence: CASSLPTGGRDQPQHF. Written as DNA, the CDR3 is TGTGCCAGCAGTTTGCCTACAGGGGGAAGGGATCAGCCCCAGCATTTT.

This chain joins TRBV30 and TRBJ2-1; D is perhaps TRBD1 (5 bases). V lost 8 bases to trimming and J lost 0 bases, with 14 bases between them. Per the germline V gene, CDR1 is GTSNPN and CDR2 is SVGIG (reference sequence). The CDR3 has 14 residues. The chain's CDR3 is CAHKDKSSYNEQFF. CDR3 nucleotides: TGTGCCCACAAGGACAAGAGCTCCTACAATGAGCAGTTCTTC.

V gene TRBV3-1 (or the pseudogene TRBV3-2) combines with J gene TRBJ2-2; weak D call: TRBD2 (5 bases). Between the trimmed V and J ends, which lost 0 bases and 7 bases, there was a span of 9 bases. The CDR3 extends over 14 amino acids. Germline V gene sequence: CDR1 LGHDT, CDR2 YNNKEL (reference sequence). CDR3 sequence: CASSQDGRGGELFF. Here the CDR3 DNA reads TGTGCCAGCAGCCAAGATGGACGGGGCGGGGAGCTGTTTTTT.

Concerning this clone: Other nucleotide sequences in the sample specify the same CDR3. The chain carries TRBV12-3 or TRBV12-4 and TRBJ2-1, with D maybe TRBD2 (6 bases). The CDR3 loop spans 12 amino acids. Trimming took 3 bases from V and 9 from J, leaving 9 bases between them. The CDR3 DNA sequence: TGTGCCAGCAGTTTGGGGGGTGGTGAGCAGTTCTTC. It translates to CASSLGGGEQFF.

The CDR3 reads CASSSVTKMDTF. CDR3 bases: TGTGCCAGCAGTTCCGTAACTAAGATGGACACCTTC. The rearrangement uses TRBV12-3 or TRBV12-4 and TRBJ1-2; D call uncertain. Trimming removed 4 bases from V and 12 bases from J, with 15 bases in between. The CDR3 is 12 amino acids.

This chain connects TRBV5-1 to TRBJ2-1; D might be TRBD2 (5 bases). Per germline, CDR1 SGHRS and CDR2 YFSETQ. This CDR3 has 15 amino acids. V lost 4 bases to trimming and J lost 5 bases, with 16 bases between them. The CDR3 reads CASSPSMRLDNEQFF. CDR3 nucleotides: TGCGCCAGCAGCCCTAGCATGCGTTTGGACAATGAGCAGTTCTTC.

V is TRBV4-1 and J is TRBJ2-7; D remains unclear. The CDR3 is 14 residues long. Germline V lookup: CDR1 MGHRA, CDR2 YSYEKL. Trimming shortened V by 0 bases and J by 3 bases, and 9 bases separated the two germline ends. The DNA for the CDR3 is TGCGCCAGCAGCCAAGATGGGCCGGACTACGAGCAGTACTTC. As protein: CASSQDGPDYEQYF.